Here is one T cell receptor beta chain with its context. Antigen unknown. Sequenced by immunoSEQ multiplex PCR; TCRdb stores in-frame clones only, minus some. The data contain 85,000 to 100,000 clones, about 78% of them singletons. The germline V gene encodes CDR1 SGHTA and CDR2 FQGNSA. The CDR3 is 15 residues long. With V trimmed by 2 bases and J by 10 bases, 7 bases remained unmatched. The data stem from a study of T cell responses to AZD1222 COVID-19 vaccine. Study summary: Combined were second doses at about 4 or about 12 weeks.

Study-level points and caveats: Elevations in Spike-specific TCR breadth and depth followed administration of two AZD1222 doses. Clonal diversity was possibly underestimated, and the donors were mostly white British, with more females.

The specimen was peripheral blood, collected on day 0 of AZD1222 vaccination. The TCR comes from an adult in good health. The V call is TRBV7-2, the J call TRBJ1-6; 8 bases align to TRBD1. This CDR3 reads CASSLQGAQNSPLHF. CDR3 DNA: TGTGCCAGCAGCTTACAGGGGGCTCAGAACTCACCCCTCCACTTT.